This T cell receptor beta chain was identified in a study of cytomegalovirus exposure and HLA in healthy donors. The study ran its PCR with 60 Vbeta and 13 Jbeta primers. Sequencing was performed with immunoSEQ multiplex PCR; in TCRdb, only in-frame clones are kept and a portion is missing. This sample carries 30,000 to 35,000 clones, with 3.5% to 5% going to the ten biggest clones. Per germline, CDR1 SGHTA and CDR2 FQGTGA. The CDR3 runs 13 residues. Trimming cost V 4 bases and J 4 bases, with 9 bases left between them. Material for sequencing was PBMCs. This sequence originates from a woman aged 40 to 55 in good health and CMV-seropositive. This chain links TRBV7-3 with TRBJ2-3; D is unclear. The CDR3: CASSSREADTQYF. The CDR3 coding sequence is TGTGCCAGCAGCTCCCGTGAGGCAGATACGCAGTATTTT.